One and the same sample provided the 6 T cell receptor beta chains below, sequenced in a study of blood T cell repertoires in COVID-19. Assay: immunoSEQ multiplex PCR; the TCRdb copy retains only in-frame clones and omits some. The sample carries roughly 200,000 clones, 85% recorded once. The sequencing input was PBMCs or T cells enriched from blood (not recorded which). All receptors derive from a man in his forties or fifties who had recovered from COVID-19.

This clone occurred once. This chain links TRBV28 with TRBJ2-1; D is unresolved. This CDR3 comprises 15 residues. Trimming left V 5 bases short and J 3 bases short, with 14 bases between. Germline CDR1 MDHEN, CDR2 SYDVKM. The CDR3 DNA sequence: TGTGCCAGCAGTCGGGTGGCCCCGCTCTACAATGAGCAGTTCTTC. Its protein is CASSRVAPLYNEQFF.

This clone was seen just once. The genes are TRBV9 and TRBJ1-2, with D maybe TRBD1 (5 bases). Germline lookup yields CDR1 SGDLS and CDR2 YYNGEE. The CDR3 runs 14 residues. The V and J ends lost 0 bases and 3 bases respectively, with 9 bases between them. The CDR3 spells CASSVGRGHYGYTF. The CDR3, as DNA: TGTGCCAGCAGCGTAGGAAGGGGTCACTATGGCTACACCTTC. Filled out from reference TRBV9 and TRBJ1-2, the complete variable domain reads DSGVTQTPKHLITATGQRVTLRCSPRSGDLSVYWYQQSLDQGLQFLIQYYNGEERAKGNILERFSAQQFPDLHSELNLSSLELGDSALYFCASSVGRGHYGYTFGSGTRLTVV.

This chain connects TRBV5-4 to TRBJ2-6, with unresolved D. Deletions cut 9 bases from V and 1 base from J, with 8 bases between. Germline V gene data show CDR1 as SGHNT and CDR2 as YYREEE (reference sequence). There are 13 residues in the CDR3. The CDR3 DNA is TGTGCCACCAAAGCTTCTGGGGCCAACGTCCTGACTTTC. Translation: CATKASGANVLTF.

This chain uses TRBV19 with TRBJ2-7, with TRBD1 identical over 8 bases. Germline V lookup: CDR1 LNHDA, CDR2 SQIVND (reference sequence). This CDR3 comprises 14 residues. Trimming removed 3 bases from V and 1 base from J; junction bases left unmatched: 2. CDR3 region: CASSITGGSYEQYF. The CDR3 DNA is TGTGCCAGTAGTATTACAGGGGGATCCTACGAGCAGTACTTC.

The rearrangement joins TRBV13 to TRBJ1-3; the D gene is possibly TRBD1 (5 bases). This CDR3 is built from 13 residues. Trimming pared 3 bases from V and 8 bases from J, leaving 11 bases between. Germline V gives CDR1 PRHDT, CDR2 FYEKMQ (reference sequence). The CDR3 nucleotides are TGTGCCAGCAGCTTGGGACCGGGGGACACCATATATTTT. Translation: CASSLGPGDTIYF. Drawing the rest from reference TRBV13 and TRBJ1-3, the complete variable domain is AAGVIQSPRHLIKEKRETATLKCYPIPRHDTVYWYQQGPGQDPQFLISFYEKMQSDKGSIPDRFSAQQFSDYHSELNMSSLELGDSALYFCASSLGPGDTIYFGEGSWLTVV.

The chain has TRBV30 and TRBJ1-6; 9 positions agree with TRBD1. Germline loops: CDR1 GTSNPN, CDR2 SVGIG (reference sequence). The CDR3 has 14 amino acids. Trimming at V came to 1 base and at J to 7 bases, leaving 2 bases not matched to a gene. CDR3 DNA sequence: TGTGCCTGGAGTGCGGACAGGGGAAATTCACCCCTCCACTTT. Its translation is CAWSADRGNSPLHF.